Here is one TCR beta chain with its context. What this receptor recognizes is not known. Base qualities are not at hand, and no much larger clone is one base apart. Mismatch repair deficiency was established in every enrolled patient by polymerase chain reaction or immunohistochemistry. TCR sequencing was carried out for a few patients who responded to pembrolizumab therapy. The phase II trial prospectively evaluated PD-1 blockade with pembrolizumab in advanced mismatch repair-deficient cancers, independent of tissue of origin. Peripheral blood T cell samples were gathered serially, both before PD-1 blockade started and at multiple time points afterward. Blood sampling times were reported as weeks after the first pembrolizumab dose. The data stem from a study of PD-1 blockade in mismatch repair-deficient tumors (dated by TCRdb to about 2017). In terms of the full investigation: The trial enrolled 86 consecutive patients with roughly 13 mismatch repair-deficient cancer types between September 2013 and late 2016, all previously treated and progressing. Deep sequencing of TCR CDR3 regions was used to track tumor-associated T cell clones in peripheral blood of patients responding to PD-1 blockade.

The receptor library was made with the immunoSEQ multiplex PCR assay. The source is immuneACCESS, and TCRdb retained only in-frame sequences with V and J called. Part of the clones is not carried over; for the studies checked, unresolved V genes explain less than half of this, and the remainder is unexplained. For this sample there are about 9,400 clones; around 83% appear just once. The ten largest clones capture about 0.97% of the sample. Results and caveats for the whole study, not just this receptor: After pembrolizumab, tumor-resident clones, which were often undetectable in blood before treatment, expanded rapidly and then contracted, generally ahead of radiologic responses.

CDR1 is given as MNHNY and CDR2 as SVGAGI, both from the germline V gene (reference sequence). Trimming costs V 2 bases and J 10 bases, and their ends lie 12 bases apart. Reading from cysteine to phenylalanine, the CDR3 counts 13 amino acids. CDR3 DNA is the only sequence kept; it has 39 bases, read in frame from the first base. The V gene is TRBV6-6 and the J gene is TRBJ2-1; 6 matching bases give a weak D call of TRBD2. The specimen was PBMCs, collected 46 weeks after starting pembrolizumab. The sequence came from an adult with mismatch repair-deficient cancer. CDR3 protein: CASSYLSGGEQFF. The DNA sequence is TGTGCCAGCAGTTACCTGTCCGGAGGGGAGCAGTTCTTC.